This T cell receptor beta chain comes out of a study of human T cells and chemical hapten exposure. Time point here: patch test 1, 2 weeks after DPC sensitization. Specified treatment: therapeutic diphenylcyclopropenone sensitization with weekly scalp DPC. V gave up 3 bases and J gave up 2 bases, with 10 bases separating them. CDR3 size: 13 residues. Germline V gives CDR1 DFQATT, CDR2 SNEGSKA (reference sequence). Each CDR3 protein gets one entry after TCRdb re-called the RACE reads with MiXCR. There are 74,000 or so distinct CDR3 sequences in the sample; around 11% occur only once, and 3% to 4% lies in the top ten. Turning to this clonotype: Being one base from a much bigger clone, this may be a read error. Because it lacks the conserved phenylalanine or tryptophan at the end, this CDR3 is likely a read error.

This rearrangement joins TRBV20-1 to TRBJ2-5; perhaps TRBD2 as D (6 bases). The source of this sequence is a woman in her sixties or seventies with alopecia areata. Some clones in this sample may be carry-over from other donors' samples. The source material was whole blood, sampled in connection with sensitization to the hapten diphenylcyclopropenone (DPC). The CDR3 here is CSARVGRQETQYL. The CDR3 nucleotides are TGCAGTGCTAGGGTAGGGAGGCAAGAGACCCAGTACTTA.